These 25 T cell receptor beta chains share one sample of origin, sequenced in a study of glioma-infiltrating T cells. The iRepertoire nested amplicon-rescue multiplex PCR amplified TCR alpha and beta CDR3s from RNA. TCRdb re-called the multiplex PCR reads with MiXCR, one entry per CDR3 protein. The data hold about 89,000 distinct CDR3 sequences, with 23% observed a single time. Sequenced sample: glioma tissue, nonneoplastic brain tissue, or PBMCs (not recorded which). The receptor set was obtained from a human donor with low-grade glioma or glioblastoma, undergoing nonglioma brain surgery, or in good health (not recorded which).

This clonotype has ten or more counts. V is TRBV12-3 or TRBV12-4 and J is TRBJ1-2; D is undetermined. V was shortened by 4 bases and J by 4 bases, with 7 bases between the two germline ends. CDR3 length equals 12 residues. The CDR3 loop is CASSSYLYGYTF. In DNA form, the CDR3 reads TGTGCCAGCAGTTCCTACCTCTATGGCTACACCTTC.

This clonotype was detected many times. The chain combines TRBV11-2 with TRBJ2-3; tentatively, D is TRBD1 (6 bases). Germline CDR1 is SGHAT and CDR2 is FQNNGV. The V end was cut by 1 base, the J end by 3 bases, with 17 bases between. The CDR3 length is 17 residues. The CDR3 here is CASSLAPQGGATDTQYF. The DNA for the CDR3 is TGTGCCAGCAGCTTAGCGCCACAGGGCGGTGCGACAGATACGCAGTATTTT. Filled out from reference TRBV11-2 and TRBJ2-3, the complete variable domain reads EAGVAQSPRYKIIEKRQSVAFWCNPISGHATLYWYQQILGQGPKLLIQFQNNGVVDDSQLPKDRFSAERLKGVDSTLKIQPAKLEDSAVYLCASSLAPQGGATDTQYFGPGTRLTVL.

This clonotype was found many times. The V call is TRBV27, the J call TRBJ2-1, with 7 nucleotides matching TRBD2. After removal of 3 bases from V and 0 bases from J, the junction contained 2 bases not matched to a gene. CDR3 length: 15 amino acids. Germline assignment: CDR1 MNHEY and CDR2 SMNVEV (reference sequence). CDR3 DNA: TGTGCCAGCAGTTTGGGAGGGAGCTCCTACAATGAGCAGTTCTTC. Its protein product is CASSLGGSSYNEQFF.

The V call is TRBV12-3 or TRBV12-4, the J call TRBJ1-1; D is unclear. V lost 3 bases and J 9 bases, leaving 17 bases between the germline ends. The CDR3 length is 14 residues. Here the CDR3 DNA reads TGTGCCAGCAGTTTCAAGACACATCGCAACCAAGCTTTCTTT. Its protein is CASSFKTHRNQAFF.

The chain employs TRBV7-9 and TRBJ1-2; 12 nucleotides match TRBD1. The germline V gene encodes CDR1 SEHNR and CDR2 FQNEAQ (reference sequence). J gave up 6 bases and V 3 bases, and 14 bases lay outside the gene matches. The CDR3 totals 18 residues. CDR3 amino acids: CASSFLRDRGRRPNGYTF. CDR3 nucleotides: TGTGCCAGCAGCTTCCTCCGGGACAGGGGGCGCAGACCCAATGGCTACACCTTC.

This chain uses TRBV29-1 with TRBJ2-3, with 7 positions matching TRBD2. V lost 3 bases, J lost 14 bases, and 11 bases stayed unmatched. This CDR3 is built from 12 residues. From germline, CDR1 is SQVTM and CDR2 ANQGSEA. CDR3 residues: CSVEHTSAKMYF. CDR3 nucleotides: TGCAGCGTTGAGCACACTAGCGCCAAGATGTATTTT.

In this sample, this clonotype turned up many times. The chain has TRBV4-1 and TRBJ1-3; 7 bases align to TRBD1. V lost 3 bases, J lost 7 bases, and 12 bases stayed unmatched. In germline, CDR1 is MGHRA, CDR2 YSYEKL. The CDR3 has 16 amino acids. DNA for the CDR3: TGCGCCAGCAGCCAGGCAAACCTGGGACAGATGAACACCATATATTTT. Translated: CASSQANLGQMNTIYF.

Worth noting for this clonotype: A read error may produce the germline difference seen at one junction end. The CDR3 protein is CAGSQLLAGAGEQFF. CDR3 DNA: TGTGCCGGCAGCCAACTACTAGCGGGAGCCGGTGAGCAGTTCTTC. The chain links TRBV3-1 to TRBJ2-1, with 11 bases fitting TRBD2. CDR1 and CDR2 from the germline V gene are LGHDT and YNNKEL (reference sequence). There are 15 residues in the CDR3.

In this sample, this clonotype turned up many times. This sequence joins TRBV7-2 and TRBJ1-2; D is unresolved. The germline V gene encodes CDR1 SGHTA and CDR2 FQGNSA. V lost 5 bases, J lost 8 bases, and 18 bases lay in between. The CDR3 has 14 amino acids. CDR3 in amino acids: CASSLSGSTVGYTF. In DNA form, the CDR3 reads TGTGCCAGCAGCCTTTCGGGGTCCACAGTCGGCTACACCTTC.

The V and J genes are TRBV6-5 and TRBJ2-7; 14 positions match TRBD2. CDR1 MNHEY and CDR2 SVGAGI come from the germline V gene. The CDR3 contains 17 residues. V trimming: 5 bases; J trimming: 4 bases; junction bases outside the gene matches: 10. The CDR3 sequence: CASSEYGTSGGQYEQYF. The CDR3, as DNA: TGTGCCAGCAGTGAGTATGGGACTAGCGGGGGCCAGTACGAGCAGTACTTC.

Note on this clonotype: A much larger clone lies one base from this, so it may be a read error. This chain uses TRBV3-1 with TRBJ1-5, with no clear D. Germline CDR1 and CDR2: LGHDT and YNNKEL (reference sequence). The length of the CDR3 is 13 residues. V dropped 1 base and J dropped 6 bases, with 7 bases sitting between them. CDR3 DNA: TGTGCCAGCAGCCAAGTGCTAGTTCAGCCCCAGCATTTT. Amino acid sequence: CASSQVLVQPQHF.

This chain joins TRBV12-5 and TRBJ1-2; D possibly corresponds to TRBD1 (6 bases). The CDR3 is 13 residues long. The germline V and J ends were trimmed by 1 base and 3 bases, with 6 bases remaining between them. Per germline, CDR1 LGHNT and CDR2 FRNRAP. The CDR3 reads CASGLGTDYGYTF. The CDR3 DNA reads TGTGCTAGTGGTTTGGGGACAGACTATGGCTACACCTTC.

In its sample, this clonotype was seen many times. The J gene is TRBJ1-4, the V gene TRBV2; 9 nucleotides line up with TRBD1. The germline gives CDR1 SNHLY, CDR2 FYNNEI. Germline trimming cut 10 bases from V and 0 bases from J; bases unmatched to any gene: 6. There are 15 residues in the CDR3. The CDR3 region is CATGTGRATNEKLFF. The CDR3 region has the DNA TGTGCCACAGGGACAGGGAGGGCAACTAATGAAAAACTGTTTTTT.

With respect to this clonotype: A single base separates this from a much larger clone, so it may be a read error. The V call is TRBV7-2, the J call TRBJ1-5, with 9 bases matching TRBD1. The germline gives CDR1 SGHTA, CDR2 FQGNSA. The CDR3 is 15 amino acids. CDR3 bases: TGTGCCAGCAGCCCGAGGACAGGGGCTATCCCCCAGATGTATTTT. As protein: CASSPRTGAIPQMYF.

There are many counts of this clonotype. The chain joins TRBV19 to TRBJ1-5; D is unresolved. CDR1 and CDR2 from the germline V gene are LNHDA and SQIVND (reference sequence). This CDR3 is built from 13 residues. V lost 5 bases and J 0 bases, leaving 5 bases between the germline ends. CDR3 protein: CASSDYSNQPQHF. The CDR3 coding sequence is TGTGCCAGTAGTGATTATAGCAATCAGCCCCAGCATTTT.

A few counts support this clonotype. V and J are TRBV3-1 and TRBJ2-3, with D hard to call. CDR3 length: 15 amino acids. Germline V gene lookup returns CDR1 LGHDT and CDR2 YNNKEL (reference sequence). Trimming removed 3 bases from V and 2 bases from J, with 12 bases in between. Here the CDR3 DNA reads TGTGCCAGCAGCCATCGGGCAGCATTCACAGATACGCAGTATTTT. Translated: CASSHRAAFTDTQYF.

There are many counts of this clonotype. The chain couples TRBV20-1 to TRBJ1-6; D is undetermined. Trimming removed 1 base from V and 12 bases from J, with 16 bases in between. The CDR3 totals 14 residues. Germline lookup yields CDR1 DFQATT and CDR2 SNEGSKA (reference sequence). CDR3 protein: CSARAAPSAGPLHF. DNA for the CDR3: TGCAGTGCTAGAGCGGCACCATCTGCAGGACCCCTCCACTTT.

Ten or more counts support this clonotype. CDR3: CRECGQGFCLSPGNTIYF. The CDR3, as DNA: TGCAGGGAATGCGGACAGGGTTTTTGTCTTTCCCCCGGAAACACCATATATTTT. This chain joins TRBV20-1 and TRBJ1-3, with 8 bases aligning to TRBD1. The germline CDR1 and CDR2 sequences are DFQATT and SNEGSKA (reference sequence). This CDR3 is 18 amino acids long.

Ten or more counts support this clonotype. The J gene is TRBJ1-1, the V gene TRBV5-1; D unclear. CDR3 length equals 12 residues. Per the germline V gene, CDR1 is SGHRS and CDR2 is YFSETQ. Trimming took 5 bases from V and 1 from J, leaving 6 bases between them. The CDR3 is CASRLENTEAFF. The DNA of the CDR3 is TGCGCCAGCAGACTAGAGAACACTGAAGCTTTCTTT.

This clonotype occurred many times. The chain links TRBV4-1 to TRBJ2-5; no firm D call. Between the trimmed V and J ends, which lost 4 bases and 5 bases, there was a span of 5 bases. Germline CDR1 and CDR2: MGHRA and YSYEKL. CDR3 length: 11 residues. The CDR3 spells CASSPRETQYF. As DNA, the CDR3 is TGCGCCAGCAGCCCCCGTGAGACCCAGTACTTC.

Comments on this clonotype: Lacking the conserved final phenylalanine or tryptophan, this CDR3 likely reflects a read error. V is TRBV7-9 and J is TRBJ2-1; D is uncertain. CDR1 is SEHNR, CDR2 FQNEAQ, per germline (reference sequence). Trimming removed 3 bases from V and 10 bases from J, with 7 bases in between. The CDR3 is made up of 11 amino acids. CDR3 nucleotide sequence: TGTGCCAGCAGCTTGAGGCACGAGCAGTTCCTC. Its protein product is CASSLRHEQFL.

For this clonotype: It may be a read error: a sequence one base away is much more abundant. V gene TRBV7-9 combines with J gene TRBJ2-7, with 7 positions matching TRBD2. The CDR3 totals 14 residues. V lost 5 bases and J lost 2; bases outside the gene matches: 6. Germline V gene data show CDR1 as SEHNR and CDR2 as FQNEAQ (reference sequence). As DNA, the CDR3 is TGTGCCAGCAGCCTCAGCGGGGCAACCTACGAGCAGTACTTC. Encoded protein: CASSLSGATYEQYF. The variable domain in full, completed from reference TRBV7-9 and TRBJ2-7, reads DTGVSQNPRHKITKRGQNVTFRCDPISEHNRLYWYRQTLGQGPEFLTYFQNEAQLEKSRLLSDRFSAERPKGSFSTLEIQRTEQGDSAMYLCASSLSGATYEQYFGPGTRLTVT.

Of note for this clonotype: A much larger clone lies one base from this, so it may be a read error. This chain connects TRBV2 to TRBJ1-3; D gene unclear. From germline, CDR1 is SNHLY and CDR2 FYNNEI. The CDR3 runs 13 residues. Here the CDR3 DNA reads TGTGCCAGCAGTGTCGGGATCGGAAACATCATATATTTT. It translates to CASSVGIGNIIYF.

The chain links TRBV11-2 to TRBJ1-3; D gene unclear. The CDR3 is 14 residues long. The germline V gene encodes CDR1 SGHAT and CDR2 FQNNGV. Deletions cut 2 bases from V and 2 bases from J, with 7 bases between. CDR3 DNA sequence: TGTGCCAGCAGCTTACGCGGGACTGGAAACACCATATATTTT. Its translation is CASSLRGTGNTIYF.

The table lists this clonotype with many counts. The V and J genes are TRBV5-1 and TRBJ2-7; 10 bases are a match to TRBD1. Trimming cost V 5 bases and J 3 bases; bases outside gene matches: 8. The germline gives CDR1 SGHRS, CDR2 YFSETQ. This CDR3 contains 15 residues. The CDR3 spells CASRPRQGADYEQYF. CDR3 in DNA: TGCGCCAGCAGGCCCCGACAGGGGGCGGACTACGAGCAGTACTTC.